The 20 T cell receptor beta chains below come from one sample, sequenced in a study of blood T cell repertoires in COVID-19. TCRdb's table, derived via immunoSEQ multiplex PCR, lists solely in-frame clones and lacks some. The sample consists of a few hundred thousand clones, 85% of them appearing once. The sample taken for sequencing was peripheral blood. Every receptor here comes from a man aged 45-65 years with active or convalescent COVID-19.

This clone has a single count. This chain joins TRBV2 and TRBJ1-5; TRBD1 agrees at 8 bases. CDR1 SNHLY and CDR2 FYNNEI come from the germline V gene. There are 14 residues in the CDR3. After removal of 6 bases from V and 6 bases from J, the junction contained 7 bases not matched to a gene. This chain's CDR3 is CASSPGQAPQPQHF. The DNA for the CDR3 is TGTGCCAGCAGCCCGGGACAGGCTCCTCAGCCCCAGCATTTT.

The chain has TRBV4-3 and TRBJ2-2; no reliable D call. Germline CDR1 and CDR2: LGHNA and YSLEER. The CDR3 is made up of 13 amino acids. V was trimmed by 4 bases and J by 7 bases, leaving 10 bases between them. The CDR3 region has the DNA TGCGCCAGCAGCCGAGGAAGGATCGGGGAGCTGTTTTTT. Encoded protein: CASSRGRIGELFF.

V gene TRBV3-1 (or the pseudogene TRBV3-2) combines with J gene TRBJ1-2, with D possibly TRBD1 on 6 matching bases. V was clipped by 4 bases and J by 1 base, with 13 bases between them. The CDR3 spans 15 residues. Germline V gene data show CDR1 as LGHDT and CDR2 as YNNKEL (reference sequence). DNA of the CDR3: TGTGCCAGCAGCCCCCGGACAGTTGTTAACTATGGCTACACCTTC. It is translated as CASSPRTVVNYGYTF.

This chain uses TRBV15 with TRBJ2-1; possible D gene TRBD2, 5 bases. Germline V gene data show CDR1 as LNHNV and CDR2 as YYDKDF (reference sequence). V was cut by 2 bases and J by 3 bases, with 17 bases left in between. This CDR3 is 17 amino acids long. The DNA for the CDR3 is TGTGCCACCAGCAGAACTCGGCCGTCGGGGAACTACAATGAGCAGTTCTTC. Amino acids: CATSRTRPSGNYNEQFF.

The V call is TRBV11-2, the J call TRBJ1-1; the D is unclear. The germline gives CDR1 SGHAT, CDR2 FQNNGV. This CDR3 contains 13 residues. Trimming took off 8 bases at V and 1 base at J, with 11 bases between the two ends. Here the CDR3 DNA reads TGTGCCAGCCTAGGTTATAGGAACACTGAAGCTTTCTTT. It specifies CASLGYRNTEAFF.

A note on this clone: The germline gene is not matched at one end of the junction; a read error may be the cause. The chain recombines TRBV7-7 with TRBJ1-1; 7 nucleotides line up with TRBD1. The CDR3 is 15 amino acids. Germline CDR1 SSHAT, CDR2 FNYEAQ (reference sequence). DNA of the CDR3: TGTGCTAGCAGCTTCGACAGGGTAAAGGACACTGAAGCTTTCTTT. This encodes CASSFDRVKDTEAFF.

CDR3 loop: CASSTGQGATRGLEAFF. Here the CDR3 DNA reads TGTGCCAGCAGCACGGGACAGGGGGCTACCCGGGGCCTTGAAGCTTTCTTT. The chain couples TRBV14 to TRBJ1-1; 12 nucleotides agree with TRBD1. CDR3 length equals 17 residues. Germline-derived CDR1 and CDR2 are SGHDN and FVKESK. Trimming cost V 5 bases and J 7 bases; bases outside gene matches: 14.

This clone was found once. The chain links TRBV19 to TRBJ1-4; 7 bases are a match to TRBD1. The junction had 4 bases not matched to a gene; V was cut back by 4 bases and J by 2 bases. Germline V CDR1 and CDR2: LNHDA, SQIVND (reference sequence). This CDR3 has 15 residues. CDR3 in amino acids: CASSTGGLTNEKLFF. CDR3 nucleotide sequence: TGTGCCAGTAGTACAGGGGGACTGACTAATGAAAAACTGTTTTTT.

A few counts support this clone. The CDR3 protein is CASSYADTYGYTF. The CDR3 DNA reads as TGTGCCAGCAGTTACGCCGACACCTATGGCTACACCTTC. The chain combines TRBV6-5 with TRBJ1-2; D is unclear. V was trimmed by 2 bases and J by 4 bases, leaving 8 bases between them. Germline CDR1 is MNHEY and CDR2 is SVGAGI. This CDR3 region has 13 residues.

The table lists this clone with a count of one. The rearrangement links TRBV30 to TRBJ2-3; D might be TRBD1 (6 bases). Germline V gives CDR1 GTSNPN, CDR2 SVGIG (reference sequence). The CDR3 is 14 amino acids. V was trimmed by 6 bases and J by 4 bases, leaving 17 bases between them. CDR3 nucleotides: TGTGCCTGTTCAACAGGGAGAGGCGCAGATACGCAGTATTTT. This translates into CACSTGRGADTQYF.

The J gene is TRBJ1-5, the V gene TRBV10-3; D gene unclear. CDR1 ENHRY and CDR2 SYGVKD come from the germline V gene. V was pared by 4 bases and J by 0 bases, with 7 bases between. The CDR3 totals 14 residues. CDR3 protein: CAISGEISNQPQHF. The DNA of the CDR3 is TGTGCCATCAGTGGTGAGATTAGCAATCAGCCCCAGCATTTT.

This clone is a singleton in its sample. The chain uses TRBV30 and TRBJ2-5; D may be TRBD1 (5 bases). V lost 2 bases, J lost 4 bases, and 11 bases lay in between. The CDR3 extends over 13 amino acids. Germline CDR1 GTSNPN, CDR2 SVGIG (reference sequence). The CDR3 region is CAWSQGSAETQYF. The CDR3 DNA reads as TGTGCCTGGAGTCAGGGATCGGCAGAGACCCAGTACTTC.

The genes are TRBV6-5 and TRBJ1-5; a weak D match, TRBD1 (5 bases). Germline V gives CDR1 MNHEY, CDR2 SVGAGI. V lost 6 bases and J lost 1, with 13 bases in between. The CDR3 spans 15 residues. The CDR3 sequence is CASRRTGNSNQPQHF. CDR3 DNA sequence: TGTGCCAGCAGGCGTACAGGCAACAGCAATCAGCCCCAGCATTTT.

The chain recombines TRBV6-2 or TRBV6-3 with TRBJ1-1; D may be TRBD1 (5 bases). This CDR3 is built from 15 residues. V was cut by 6 bases and J by 3 bases, with 17 bases left in between. CDR1 and CDR2 (germline): MNHEY, SVGEGT. Here the CDR3 DNA reads TGTGCCAGCAGCGTTCACCCTCCCAGGGACACTGAAGCTTTCTTT. Protein sequence: CASSVHPPRDTEAFF.

This clone appeared a single time. The V gene is TRBV7-2, the J gene TRBJ2-6, with TRBD1 matching over 9 bases. Germline CDR1 and CDR2: SGHTA and FQGNSA. V dropped 5 bases and J dropped 1; count of bases not matched to a gene: 6. The CDR3 loop spans 17 amino acids. As DNA, the CDR3 is TGTGCCAGCAGCCCCCTGGGGACAGGGTCTGGGGCCAACGTCCTGACTTTC. Protein sequence: CASSPLGTGSGANVLTF.

The V call is TRBV5-1, the J call TRBJ2-2; TRBD2 aligns across 8 bases. Unmatched junction bases numbered 11, after V lost 4 bases and J lost 0 bases. The CDR3 has 18 residues. Germline V gives CDR1 SGHRS, CDR2 YFSETQ. The CDR3 is CASSRAAGAQANTGELFF. The CDR3, as DNA: TGCGCCAGCAGCCGCGCAGCGGGAGCGCAAGCGAACACCGGGGAGCTGTTTTTT.

This clone was seen at least ten times. The chain combines TRBV28 with TRBJ2-1; 7 bases agree with TRBD1. V lost 6 bases to trimming and J lost 7 bases; unmatched junction nucleotides: 6. The CDR3 consists of 13 residues. The germline gives CDR1 MDHEN, CDR2 SYDVKM. This CDR3 reads CASSSGTANEQFF. The CDR3 DNA reads TGTGCCAGCAGCTCCGGGACAGCGAATGAGCAGTTCTTC.

The V gene is TRBV5-4, the J gene TRBJ2-7; maybe TRBD1 (6 bases). CDR3 length equals 15 residues. CDR1 and CDR2 from the germline V gene are SGHNT and YYREEE (reference sequence). V was pared by 4 bases and J by 7 bases, with 21 bases between. The CDR3 DNA is TGTGCCAGCAGCCGGACCGGGACACCCAACTTGGAGCAGTACTTC. Residues: CASSRTGTPNLEQYF.

This sequence joins TRBV24-1 and TRBJ2-6, with D perhaps matching TRBD1 (6 bases). Germline V gives CDR1 KGHDR, CDR2 SFDVKD. The CDR3 loop spans 16 amino acids. Trimming shortened V by 6 bases and J by 0 bases, and 11 bases separated the two germline ends. CDR3: CATSLTGSSGANVLTF. For the CDR3, the DNA is TGTGCCACCAGTCTAACAGGGAGCTCTGGGGCCAACGTCCTGACTTTC.

The rearrangement links TRBV7-9 to TRBJ2-1; D is unclear. V lost 4 bases and J lost 4, with 11 bases in between. The CDR3 is 14 residues long. Germline CDR1 is SEHNR and CDR2 is FQNEAQ (reference sequence). The CDR3 reads CASSSWPDYNEQFF. CDR3 coding DNA: TGTGCCAGCAGCTCCTGGCCCGATTACAATGAGCAGTTCTTC.